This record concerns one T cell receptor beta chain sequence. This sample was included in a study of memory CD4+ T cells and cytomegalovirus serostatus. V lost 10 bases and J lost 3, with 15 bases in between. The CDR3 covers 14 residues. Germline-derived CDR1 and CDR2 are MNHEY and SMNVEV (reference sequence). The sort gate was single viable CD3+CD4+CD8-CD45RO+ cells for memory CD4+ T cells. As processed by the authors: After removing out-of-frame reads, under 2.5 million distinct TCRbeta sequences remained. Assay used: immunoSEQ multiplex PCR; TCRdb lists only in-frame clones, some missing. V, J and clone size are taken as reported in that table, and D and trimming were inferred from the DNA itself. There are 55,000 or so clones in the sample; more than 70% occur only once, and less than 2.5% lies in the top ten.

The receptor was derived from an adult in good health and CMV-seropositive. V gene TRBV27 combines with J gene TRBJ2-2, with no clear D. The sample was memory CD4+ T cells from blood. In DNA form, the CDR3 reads TGTGCCACAAGGCGTAGGATCGACACCGGGGAGCTGTTTTTT. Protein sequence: CATRRRIDTGELFF.